These T cell receptor beta chains were read from a single sample in a study of T cell responses to AZD1222 COVID-19 vaccine. The repertoire was sequenced with immunoSEQ multiplex PCR; TCRdb's copy has only in-frame clones and lacks some. This sample has 140,000 or so clones; 80% to 95% occur once, and the top ten carry under 4.5%. Sequencing used peripheral blood, obtained 28 days after the second AZD1222 dose. These receptors originate from an adult who received the AZD1222 COVID-19 vaccine. Both conserved end residues are part of each CDR3. Each record gives: CDR3 length, D gene, clone size, V gene, J gene, CDR3 DNA, CDR3 protein. D genes are given only for firm matches. Clone size is given for some rows only: seen once, a few or many times, or a class if the clone is expanded.

>18|TRBD1|NA|TRBV19|TRBJ1-3
TGTGCCAGTACCCTTGACAGGGTCAACCCCAGCTCTGGAAACACCATATATTTT
CASTLDRVNPSSGNTIYF
>15|NA|NA|TRBV3-1/TRBV3-2|TRBJ1-1
TGTGCCAGCAGCCAAGGGGTAGGCCTGAACACTGAAGCTTTCTTT
CASSQGVGLNTEAFF
>13|NA|NA|TRBV18|TRBJ2-7
TGTGCCAGCTCAGAGGCAAGCGGCTACGAGCAGTACTTC
CASSEASGYEQYF
>14|NA|NA|TRBV7-2|TRBJ1-5
TGTGCCAGCAGCGCGTTTCCGGGAGGCCAGCCCCAGCATTTT
CASSAFPGGQPQHF
>13|NA|once|TRBV2|TRBJ2-7
TGTGCCAGCCGAGTCGGACAGAACTACGAGCAGTACTTC
CASRVGQNYEQYF
>16|TRBD2|NA|TRBV7-6|TRBJ2-3
TGTGCCAGCAGCTATCCAATAGCGGGCGTGACAGATACGCAGTATTTT
CASSYPIAGVTDTQYF
>16|NA|NA|TRBV6-5|TRBJ1-5
TGTGCCAGCAGTTACTCGTCAGGGACGGTGGGTGGGCCCCAGCATTTT
CASSYSSGTVGGPQHF
>14|NA|NA|TRBV6-2/TRBV6-3|TRBJ2-1
TGTGCCAGCAGTTCCAGGACAGAGTACAATGAGCAGTTCTTC
CASSSRTEYNEQFF
>16|NA|NA|TRBV3-1/TRBV3-2|TRBJ2-1
TGTGCCAGCACCCCTAATGAGGAGAGGGCGAAGAATGAGCAGTTCTTC
CASTPNEERAKNEQFF
>15|TRBD2|NA|TRBV3-1/TRBV3-2|TRBJ2-1
TGTGCCAGCAGTGATAGCGGGGGGGCCCACAATGAGCAGTTCTTC
CASSDSGGAHNEQFF
>15|TRBD1|NA|TRBV6-5|TRBJ1-1
TGTGCCAGCAGTAGAACCGGGACAGGGGGCACTGAAGCTTTCTTT
CASSRTGTGGTEAFF
>15|NA|once|TRBV18|TRBJ1-1
TGTGCCAGCTCACCAACAGGGCCCGGGGGAACTGAAGCTTTCTTT
CASSPTGPGGTEAFF
>19|TRBD2|NA|TRBV11-2|TRBJ2-1
TGTGCCAGCAGCTACGAACTAAACCCCGGGACTAGCGGGAGTGGATGGCAGTTCTTC
CASSYELNPGTSGSGWQFF
>16|TRBD2|NA|TRBV4-2|TRBJ2-7
TGTGCCAGCAGCCAAGTAACAGCCAAGCGGGGTTACGAGCAGTACTTC
CASSQVTAKRGYEQYF
>14|NA|NA|TRBV7-9|TRBJ2-3
TGTGCCAGCAGCACCGGGACCGAGACAGATACGCAGTATTTT
CASSTGTETDTQYF
>14|NA|NA|TRBV9|TRBJ1-2
TGTGCCAGCAGCGTAGCAGGCTCCTCCTATGGCTACACCTTC
CASSVAGSSYGYTF
>15|NA|NA|TRBV5-1|TRBJ2-5
TGCGCCAGCAGCACCCGGCTGGGGGAGGTCGAGACCCAGTACTTC
CASSTRLGEVETQYF
>16|TRBD2|NA|TRBV18|TRBJ2-3
TGTGCCAGCTCAGCCGGACTAGCGGGGGCGGGGGATACGCAGTATTTT
CASSAGLAGAGDTQYF
>14|TRBD2|NA|TRBV9|TRBJ2-1
TGTGCCAGCAGCGTAGTAGCGGGAGGTGGTGAGCAGTTCTTC
CASSVVAGGGEQFF
>17|NA|NA|TRBV5-6|TRBJ1-2
TGTGCCAGCAGCTATTACCATGGGACCTCCACTAACTATGGCTACACCTTC
CASSYYHGTSTNYGYTF
>19|NA|NA|TRBV7-2|TRBJ1-4
TGTGCCAGCAGCTCAAAATCAGTGGTGGATGTCAGGGAGAGTGAAAAACTGTTTTTT
CASSSKSVVDVRESEKLFF
>15|NA|NA|TRBV3-1/TRBV3-2|TRBJ2-7
TGTGCCAGCAGCCAAGATCTGGGGGCCCATAACGAGCAGTACTTC
CASSQDLGAHNEQYF
>16|TRBD2|NA|TRBV3-1/TRBV3-2|TRBJ2-1
TGTGCCAGCAGCCAGTTTGGCGGGGGGGCCTTTAATGAGCAGTTCTTC
CASSQFGGGAFNEQFF
>13|NA|NA|TRBV6-5|TRBJ1-2
TGTGCCAGCAGCCTAGGGTCGTTCTATGGCTACACCTTC
CASSLGSFYGYTF
>14|NA|NA|TRBV6-5|TRBJ1-5
TGTGCCAGCAGTTACTCCGGGGCGCGGCAGCCCCAGCATTTT
CASSYSGARQPQHF
>16|NA|NA|TRBV5-1|TRBJ2-2
TGCGCCAGCAGAAGTAAGGGGGTTGCGAACACCGGGGAGCTGTTTTTT
CASRSKGVANTGELFF
>14|NA|NA|TRBV5-6|TRBJ2-5
TGTGCCAGCAGCTTGGCCTCGGGGTTGGAGACCCAGTACTTC
CASSLASGLETQYF
>15|NA|NA|TRBV28|TRBJ2-5
TGTGCCAGCAGGCCTACAGGGAAAATCAGAGAGACCCAGTACTTC
CASRPTGKIRETQYF
>17|TRBD2|NA|TRBV27|TRBJ2-1
TGTGCCAGCAACCCCCCGGGTAGCGGGAGGGCTCACAATGAGCAGTTCTTC
CASNPPGSGRAHNEQFF
>13|NA|NA|TRBV7-5|TRBJ1-1
TGTGCCAGAAGACGGACAGGGGGGGTTGTGGCTTTCTTT
CARRRTGGVVAFF
>15|NA|NA|TRBV7-6|TRBJ2-6
TGTGCCAGCAGCCAGAGGGGGGCTGGGGCCAACGTCCTGACTTTC
CASSQRGAGANVLTF
>13|NA|NA|TRBV19|TRBJ1-4
TGTGCCAGTAGTTTCCGGCAGGGTGAAAAACTGTTTTTT
CASSFRQGEKLFF
>17|NA|NA|TRBV6-1|TRBJ1-3
TGTGCCAGCAGTGAAATGGTCAGTCTTCTTGGAGGAAACACCATATATTTT
CASSEMVSLLGGNTIYF
>13|NA|NA|TRBV6-5|TRBJ1-1
TGTGCCAGCCCATCCGGGTCCGGGACTGAAGCTTTCTTT
CASPSGSGTEAFF
>16|TRBD1|NA|TRBV5-5|TRBJ2-2
TGTGCCAGCATAGGGGACAGGGGACGGAACACCGGGGAGCTGTTTTTT
CASIGDRGRNTGELFF
>14|TRBD1|few|TRBV6-2/TRBV6-3|TRBJ2-3
TGTGCCAGCAGTTCCGGGACAGGGAGAGATACGCAGTATTTT
CASSSGTGRDTQYF
>14|NA|NA|TRBV19|TRBJ1-5
TGTGCCAGTAGTATTCGGGGGAGCAATCAGCCCCAGCATTTT
CASSIRGSNQPQHF
>12|NA|NA|TRBV29-1|TRBJ2-1
TGCAGCGTACCCATAGGGGGGGGTGAGCAGTTCTTC
CSVPIGGGEQFF
>15|TRBD1|NA|TRBV6-5|TRBJ2-2
TGTGCCAGCAGTATTAGACAGGGACCCACCGGGGAGCTGTTTTTT
CASSIRQGPTGELFF
>12|NA|NA|TRBV7-9|TRBJ2-1
TGTGCCAGCAGCTTAGGACACAATGAGCAGTTCTTC
CASSLGHNEQFF
>15|NA|few|TRBV3-1/TRBV3-2|TRBJ1-4
TGTGCCAGCAGCCACAGTGGGGCAAGGAGAGGAAAACTGTTTTTT
CASSHSGARRGKLFF
>11|TRBD1|NA|TRBV29-1|TRBJ1-2
TGCAGCGTACAGGGGGGATGGGGCTACACCTTC
CSVQGGWGYTF
>15|NA|once|TRBV7-3|TRBJ2-5
TGTGCCAGCAGCGTCGTGGGGGGTACCAGGGAGACCCAGTACTTC
CASSVVGGTRETQYF
>16|NA|NA|TRBV7-9|TRBJ2-3
TGTGCCAGCAGCCCGATGGGGAGATCTAGCACAGATACGCAGTATTTT
CASSPMGRSSTDTQYF
>16|NA|NA|TRBV2|TRBJ1-6
TGTGCCAGCAGTGAGCGGGGGGGCGCCCAGAGTTCACCCCTCCACTTT
CASSERGGAQSSPLHF
>12|NA|NA|TRBV3-1/TRBV3-2|TRBJ2-5
TGTGCCAGCACAAGCGACCAAGAGACCCAGTACTTC
CASTSDQETQYF
>12|NA|few|TRBV9|TRBJ1-1
TGTGCCAGCAGCGCCCCAAGAGGGGAAGCTTTCTTT
CASSAPRGEAFF
>15|NA|NA|TRBV7-3|TRBJ2-2
TGTGCCAGCAGCTTAAAGCGGTCTAACACCGGGGAGCTGTTTTTT
CASSLKRSNTGELFF
>15|NA|NA|TRBV28|TRBJ1-5
TGTGCCAGCAGTTTGCCCACAGGGAACCATCAGCCCCAGCATTTT
CASSLPTGNHQPQHF
>18|TRBD2|once|TRBV5-1|TRBJ2-3
TGCGCCAGCAGCCCAGGGACTAGCGGGGGGGCCACTACAGATACGCAGTATTTT
CASSPGTSGGATTDTQYF
>14|NA|NA|TRBV9|TRBJ1-6
TGTGCCAGCAGCCTGGTCTCCTATAATTCACCCCTCCACTTT
CASSLVSYNSPLHF
>14|TRBD1|NA|TRBV19|TRBJ1-4
TGTGCCAGTAGTATGGGACAGGGAGATGAAAAACTGTTTTTT
CASSMGQGDEKLFF